The 26 T cell receptor beta chains reported below all come from one sample, sequenced in a study of T cells in Graves' hyperthyroidism and ophthalmopathy. What was amplified from RNA transcripts were TCR beta CDR3 regions. First-round RT-PCR of the TCR CDR3 relied on the HTBI primer set. TCRdb used MiXCR to reprocess the multiplex PCR reads, holding one entry per CDR3 protein. The sample includes around 270,000 distinct CDR3 sequences, approximately 19% of them seen just once. Sequencing was done on a sample of blood. These receptors came from a man aged 50-60 years with Graves' ophthalmopathy.

This clonotype has a handful of counts. The rearrangement joins TRBV2 to TRBJ2-7; D is unclear. Germline CDR1 and CDR2: SNHLY and FYNNEI. The germline V and J ends were trimmed by 6 bases and 3 bases, with 12 bases remaining between them. CDR3 size: 13 residues. CDR3 loop: CASRELGNYEQYF. The CDR3, as DNA: TGTGCCAGCAGGGAGCTAGGTAACTACGAGCAGTACTTC.

This clonotype was seen repeatedly, ten times or more. The V call is TRBV2, the J call TRBJ2-7, with 7 bases aligning to TRBD2. The V and J ends lost 7 bases and 5 bases, in that order; junction bases with no gene match: 8. Germline V CDR1 and CDR2: SNHLY, FYNNEI. The CDR3 length is 13 residues. The CDR3 spells CASKAGVFNEQYF. The CDR3 nucleotides read TGTGCCAGCAAGGCGGGAGTGTTCAACGAGCAGTACTTC.

This clonotype was recorded many times. This sequence joins TRBV2 and TRBJ2-7; 7 bases fit TRBD1. The trim removed 4 bases at V and 7 bases at J, leaving 10 bases unmatched. In germline, CDR1 is SNHLY, CDR2 FYNNEI. The CDR3 length is 14 residues. The CDR3 loop is CASSVERGPGEQYF. In nucleotides, the CDR3 is TGTGCCAGCAGTGTTGAGAGGGGGCCGGGGGAGCAGTACTTC.

This clonotype was seen more than once but under ten times. The V and J genes are TRBV7-8 and TRBJ1-2, with 9 bases lining up with TRBD1. CDR1 and CDR2 (germline): SGHVS, FQNEAQ. Germline trimming cut 6 bases from V and 4 bases from J; bases unmatched to any gene: 6. The length of the CDR3 is 14 residues. The CDR3 coding sequence is TGTGCCAGCAGTCGGGACAGGGACGGCTATGGCTACACCTTC. It is translated as CASSRDRDGYGYTF.

The sample holds a few counts of this clonotype. The genes are TRBV3-1 and TRBJ2-5; no definite D call. This CDR3 spans 16 amino acids. Trimming pared 1 base from V and 4 bases from J, leaving 16 bases between. Per germline, CDR1 LGHDT and CDR2 YNNKEL (reference sequence). The CDR3 reads CASSQVQSRVRETQYF. In DNA form, the CDR3 reads TGTGCCAGCAGCCAAGTACAGTCAAGAGTCCGAGAGACCCAGTACTTC.

The genes are TRBV6-5 and TRBJ2-1; D remains ambiguous. Germline CDR1 and CDR2: MNHEY and SVGAGI. The CDR3 has 14 residues. V was pared by 1 base and J by 5 bases, with 9 bases between. The CDR3 sequence is CASSYYRTNNEQFF. Written as DNA, the CDR3 is TGTGCCAGCAGTTACTACCGTACTAACAATGAGCAGTTCTTC.

The chain is built from TRBV11-2 and TRBJ2-5; 8 bases align to TRBD1. From germline, CDR1 is SGHAT and CDR2 FQNNGV. The CDR3 totals 14 residues. V lost 5 bases to trimming and J lost 1 base; unmatched junction nucleotides: 3. The DNA for the CDR3 is TGTGCCAGCAGCACAGGGACAGGCCAAGAGACCCAGTACTTC. Translating it yields CASSTGTGQETQYF.

This clonotype has ten or more counts. The gene calls are TRBV3-1 and TRBJ1-1; possible D gene TRBD1, 5 bases. The V end was cut by 0 bases, the J end by 11 bases, with 16 bases between. Germline lookup yields CDR1 LGHDT and CDR2 YNNKEL (reference sequence). CDR3 length equals 14 residues. The CDR3 DNA reads as TGTGCCAGCAGCCAAGAAGGCAGGGTGTACGAGGCTTTCTTT. It codes for CASSQEGRVYEAFF.

The chain has TRBV27 and TRBJ1-1; TRBD1 might be the D (5 bases). The V gene lost 2 bases and the J gene lost 6 bases, with 10 bases spanning the gap. Germline CDR1 reads MNHEY; CDR2 reads SMNVEV (reference sequence). This CDR3 contains 13 residues. CDR3 DNA sequence: TGTGCCAGCAGTTTACCGGGGGGAGCTGAAGCTTTCTTT. Encoded protein: CASSLPGGAEAFF.

Only a few counts were recorded for this clonotype. CDR3 sequence: CASSPPTGMYYEQYF. In DNA, the CDR3 is TGTGCCAGCTCACCACCTACAGGGATGTACTACGAGCAGTACTTC. The chain joins TRBV18 to TRBJ2-7, with D maybe TRBD1 (6 bases). Germline V gene sequence: CDR1 KGHSH, CDR2 LQKENI. The CDR3 runs to 15 residues. V gave up 0 bases and J gave up 3 bases, with 12 bases separating them. Together with reference TRBV18 and TRBJ2-7, the CDR3 gives the full variable domain: NAGVMQNPRHLVRRRGQEARLRCSPMKGHSHVYWYRQLPEEGLKFMVYLQKENIIDESGMPKERFSAEFPKEGPSILRIQQVVRGDSAAYFCASSPPTGMYYEQYFGPGTRLTVT.

This clonotype was detected ten times or more. This chain joins TRBV11-2 and TRBJ2-1; 13 bases agree with TRBD2. In germline, CDR1 is SGHAT, CDR2 FQNNGV. The CDR3 spans 17 residues. J was trimmed by 8 bases and V by 1 base; bases with no gene match: 8. The CDR3 sequence: CASSLGGGTSGTDEQFF. In DNA form, the CDR3 reads TGTGCCAGCAGCTTAGGCGGGGGGACTAGCGGGACCGATGAGCAGTTCTTC.

This clonotype occurred many times. The gene calls are TRBV30 and TRBJ2-1, with D tentatively TRBD1 or TRBD2 (5 bases each). In germline, CDR1 is GTSNPN, CDR2 SVGIG (reference sequence). The CDR3 length is 14 residues. The ends were cut back, 0 bases at V and 7 bases at J, with 13 bases in the middle. CDR3: CAWSVGAGLNEQFF. For the CDR3, the DNA is TGTGCCTGGAGTGTCGGGGCTGGTCTGAATGAGCAGTTCTTC. Full variable domain (rest looked up from reference TRBV30 and TRBJ2-1): SQTIHQWPATLVQPVGSPLSLECTVEGTSNPNLYWYRQAAGRGLQLLFYSVGIGQISSEVPQNLSASRPQDRQFILSSKKLLLSDSGFYLCAWSVGAGLNEQFFGPGTRLTVL.

This clonotype was counted ten times or more. The V call is TRBV5-1, the J call TRBJ2-3; the D gene could be TRBD1 or TRBD2 (6 bases each). V was shortened by 1 base and J by 0 bases, with 9 bases between the two germline ends. Germline CDR1 SGHRS, CDR2 YFSETQ. The CDR3 extends over 15 amino acids. The CDR3 spells CASSLTGTSTDTQYF. CDR3 coding DNA: TGCGCCAGCAGCTTGACAGGGACTAGCACAGATACGCAGTATTTT.

V and J are TRBV7-9 and TRBJ1-4, with TRBD1 matching 7 bases. CDR1 and CDR2 from the germline V gene are SEHNR and FQNEAQ (reference sequence). The CDR3 has 15 residues. After removal of 5 bases from V and 5 bases from J, the junction contained 8 bases not matched to a gene. The CDR3 DNA is TGTGCCAGCAGCCCCTCGGGACAGATAAATGAAAAACTGTTTTTT. It encodes CASSPSGQINEKLFF.

This clonotype was recorded a few times. The V and J genes are TRBV27 and TRBJ1-2; the match to TRBD1 covers 9 bases. Germline V CDR1 and CDR2: MNHEY, SMNVEV (reference sequence). The ends lost 7 bases at V and 6 bases at J; junction bases unmatched: 12. The CDR3 spans 15 residues. CDR3 sequence reads: CASTTSWTGENGYTF. Here the CDR3 DNA reads TGTGCCAGCACTACTTCCTGGACAGGGGAAAATGGCTACACCTTC.

The rearrangement links TRBV19 to TRBJ1-1; 7 nucleotides align to TRBD1. Germline-derived CDR1 and CDR2 are LNHDA and SQIVND (reference sequence). CDR3 size: 13 residues. V was clipped by 9 bases and J by 2 bases; unmatched bases: 6. CDR3 DNA: TGTGCCAGCCAGGACAGGAAAAACACTGAAGCTTTCTTT. It codes for CASQDRKNTEAFF. The variable domain in full, with the rest retrieved from reference TRBV19 and TRBJ1-1, is DGGITQSPKYLFRKEGQNVTLSCEQNLNHDAMYWYRQDPGQGLRLIYYSQIVNDFQKGDIAEGYSVSREKKESFPLTVTSAQKNPTAFYLCASQDRKNTEAFFGQGTRLTVV.

The rearrangement uses TRBV5-1 and TRBJ1-2; D remains unclear. The germline V gene encodes CDR1 SGHRS and CDR2 YFSETQ. The V end lost 0 bases, the J end lost 0 bases, and 6 bases lay between the germline ends. The CDR3 covers 14 residues. The CDR3 bases are TGCGCCAGCAGCTTGGGAGTGACTAACTATGGCTACACCTTC. Its translation: CASSLGVTNYGYTF.

The V gene is TRBV7-2, the J gene TRBJ2-3; 11 positions match TRBD2. CDR3 length: 16 amino acids. The V and J ends lost 3 bases and 5 bases, in that order; junction bases with no gene match: 7. Germline V lookup: CDR1 SGHTA, CDR2 FQGNSA. The CDR3 sequence: CASSLDRLAGLDTQYF. The CDR3 bases are TGTGCCAGCAGCTTGGATCGACTAGCGGGACTAGATACGCAGTATTTT.

In its sample, this clonotype was seen many times. The chain has TRBV6-1 and TRBJ2-2; D is unresolved. This CDR3 has 13 amino acids. CDR1 and CDR2 from the germline V gene are MNHNS and SASEGT. V lost 5 bases and J 2 bases, leaving 6 bases between the germline ends. The CDR3 reads CASSQDNTGELFF. DNA for the CDR3: TGTGCCAGCAGTCAGGATAACACCGGGGAGCTGTTTTTT.

The sample holds many counts of this clonotype. The chain combines TRBV30 with TRBJ2-7; weak D call: TRBD1 (5 bases). With 3 bases removed from V and 3 bases from J, the gap between germline ends came to 6 bases. The CDR3 sequence is 11 residues long. Germline CDR1 reads GTSNPN; CDR2 reads SVGIG (reference sequence). CDR3 DNA: TGTGCCTGGAGGCAGGGCTACGAGCAGTACTTC. Its translation: CAWRQGYEQYF.

This clonotype was seen ten or more times. The genes are TRBV28 and TRBJ2-7; 10 nucleotides agree with TRBD2. The CDR3 is 17 residues long. CDR1 is MDHEN and CDR2 is SYDVKM in the germline V gene. With 6 bases clipped from V and 7 bases from J, the junction kept 18 bases outside the gene matches. CDR3 protein: CASSRGSGRAGGGEQYF. CDR3 nucleotide sequence: TGTGCCAGCAGCCGCGGGAGCGGGAGGGCCGGCGGAGGGGAGCAGTACTTC.

This clonotype has a count of ten or more. This chain links TRBV28 with TRBJ1-5; 7 nucleotides match TRBD1. The germline gives CDR1 MDHEN, CDR2 SYDVKM. V lost 6 bases and J lost 5; bases outside the gene matches: 4. This CDR3 region has 13 residues. In nucleotides, the CDR3 is TGTGCCAGCAGGTCGGGACAGTATCAGCCCCAGCATTTT. Translation gives CASRSGQYQPQHF.

V is TRBV28 and J is TRBJ2-6; D is unclear. Germline lookup yields CDR1 MDHEN and CDR2 SYDVKM. V was pared by 9 bases and J by 0 bases, with 12 bases between. The CDR3 is made up of 15 amino acids. The CDR3 here is CASATPHSGANVLTF. The DNA of the CDR3 is TGTGCCAGTGCAACCCCACACTCTGGGGCCAACGTCCTGACTTTC.

This chain uses TRBV6-1 with TRBJ2-1, with 11 bases matching TRBD2. The CDR3 covers 14 residues. Unmatched junction bases numbered 9, after V lost 9 bases and J lost 8 bases. Germline values: CDR1 MNHNS, CDR2 SASEGT. CDR3 bases: TGTGCCAGTGTAGAACTAGCGGGAGTTGATGAGCAGTTCTTC. This translates into CASVELAGVDEQFF.

The J gene is TRBJ1-5, the V gene TRBV6-1; 7 bases are shared with TRBD1. Germline V gives CDR1 MNHNS, CDR2 SASEGT. V shed 4 bases and J 3 bases; nucleotides not matched to a gene: 6. The CDR3 sequence is 15 residues long. The CDR3 DNA is TGTGCCAGCAGTGTCGGGACAGCCGCCAATCAGCCCCAGCATTTT. Amino acids: CASSVGTAANQPQHF.

This clonotype has a single count. A much larger clone is a single base away; this may be a read error. The chain couples TRBV7-9 to TRBJ2-7; maybe TRBD1 (6 bases). The CDR3 has 16 amino acids. The germline CDR1 and CDR2 sequences are SEHNR and FQNEAQ (reference sequence). The CDR3 region is CTSSTPGHKGDYEQYF. CDR3 nucleotides: TGTACCAGCAGCACACCGGGACATAAAGGGGACTACGAGCAGTACTTC.